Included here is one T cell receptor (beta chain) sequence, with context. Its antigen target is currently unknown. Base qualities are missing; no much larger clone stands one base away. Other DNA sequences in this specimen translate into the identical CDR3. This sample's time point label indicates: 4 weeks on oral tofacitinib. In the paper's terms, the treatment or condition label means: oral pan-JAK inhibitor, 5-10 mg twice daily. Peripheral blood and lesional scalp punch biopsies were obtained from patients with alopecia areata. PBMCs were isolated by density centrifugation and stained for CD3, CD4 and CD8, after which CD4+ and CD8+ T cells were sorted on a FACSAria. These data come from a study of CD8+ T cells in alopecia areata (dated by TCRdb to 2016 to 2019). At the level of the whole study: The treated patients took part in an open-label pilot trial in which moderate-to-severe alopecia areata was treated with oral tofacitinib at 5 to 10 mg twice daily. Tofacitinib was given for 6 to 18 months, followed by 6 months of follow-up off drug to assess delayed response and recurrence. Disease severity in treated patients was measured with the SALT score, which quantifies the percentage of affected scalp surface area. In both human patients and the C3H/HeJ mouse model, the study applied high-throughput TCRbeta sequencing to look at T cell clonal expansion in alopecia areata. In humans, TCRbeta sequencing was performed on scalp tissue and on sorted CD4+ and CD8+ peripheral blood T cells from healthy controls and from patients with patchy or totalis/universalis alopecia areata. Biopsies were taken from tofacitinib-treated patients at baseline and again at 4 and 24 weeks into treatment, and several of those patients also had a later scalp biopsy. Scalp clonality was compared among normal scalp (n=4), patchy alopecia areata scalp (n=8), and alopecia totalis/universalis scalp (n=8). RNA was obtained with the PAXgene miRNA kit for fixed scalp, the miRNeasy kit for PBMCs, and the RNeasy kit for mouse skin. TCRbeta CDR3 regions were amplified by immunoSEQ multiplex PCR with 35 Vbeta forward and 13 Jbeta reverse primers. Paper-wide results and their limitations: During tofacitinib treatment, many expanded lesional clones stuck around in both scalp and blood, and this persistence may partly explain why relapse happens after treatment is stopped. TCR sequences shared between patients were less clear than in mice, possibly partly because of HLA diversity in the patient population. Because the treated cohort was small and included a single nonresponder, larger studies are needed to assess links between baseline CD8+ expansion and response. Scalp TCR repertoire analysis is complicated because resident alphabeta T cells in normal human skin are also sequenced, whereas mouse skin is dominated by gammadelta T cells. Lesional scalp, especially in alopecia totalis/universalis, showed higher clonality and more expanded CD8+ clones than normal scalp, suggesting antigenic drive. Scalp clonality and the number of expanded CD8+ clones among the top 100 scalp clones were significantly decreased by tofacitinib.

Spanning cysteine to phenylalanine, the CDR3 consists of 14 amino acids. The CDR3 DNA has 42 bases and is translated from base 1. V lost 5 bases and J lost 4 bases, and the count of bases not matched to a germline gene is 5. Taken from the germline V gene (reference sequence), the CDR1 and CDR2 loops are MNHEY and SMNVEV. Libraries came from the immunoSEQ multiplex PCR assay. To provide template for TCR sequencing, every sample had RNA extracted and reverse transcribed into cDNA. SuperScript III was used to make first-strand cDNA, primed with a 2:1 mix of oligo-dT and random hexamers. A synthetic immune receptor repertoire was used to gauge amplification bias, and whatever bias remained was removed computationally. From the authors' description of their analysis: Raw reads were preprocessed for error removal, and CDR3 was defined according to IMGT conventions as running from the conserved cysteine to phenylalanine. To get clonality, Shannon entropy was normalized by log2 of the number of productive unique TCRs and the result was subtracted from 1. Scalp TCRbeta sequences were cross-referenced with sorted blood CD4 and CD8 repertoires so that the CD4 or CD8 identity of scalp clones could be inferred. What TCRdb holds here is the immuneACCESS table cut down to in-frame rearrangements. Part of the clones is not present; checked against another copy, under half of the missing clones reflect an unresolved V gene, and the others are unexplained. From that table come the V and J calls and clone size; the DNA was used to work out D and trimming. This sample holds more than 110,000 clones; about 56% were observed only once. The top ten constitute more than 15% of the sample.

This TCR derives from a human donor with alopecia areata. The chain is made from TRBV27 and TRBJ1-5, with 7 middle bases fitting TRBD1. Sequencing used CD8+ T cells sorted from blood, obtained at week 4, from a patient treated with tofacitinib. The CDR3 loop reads CASSLRDSNQPQHF. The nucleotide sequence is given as TGTGCCAGCAGTCTCCGGGACAGTAATCAGCCCCAGCATTTT.